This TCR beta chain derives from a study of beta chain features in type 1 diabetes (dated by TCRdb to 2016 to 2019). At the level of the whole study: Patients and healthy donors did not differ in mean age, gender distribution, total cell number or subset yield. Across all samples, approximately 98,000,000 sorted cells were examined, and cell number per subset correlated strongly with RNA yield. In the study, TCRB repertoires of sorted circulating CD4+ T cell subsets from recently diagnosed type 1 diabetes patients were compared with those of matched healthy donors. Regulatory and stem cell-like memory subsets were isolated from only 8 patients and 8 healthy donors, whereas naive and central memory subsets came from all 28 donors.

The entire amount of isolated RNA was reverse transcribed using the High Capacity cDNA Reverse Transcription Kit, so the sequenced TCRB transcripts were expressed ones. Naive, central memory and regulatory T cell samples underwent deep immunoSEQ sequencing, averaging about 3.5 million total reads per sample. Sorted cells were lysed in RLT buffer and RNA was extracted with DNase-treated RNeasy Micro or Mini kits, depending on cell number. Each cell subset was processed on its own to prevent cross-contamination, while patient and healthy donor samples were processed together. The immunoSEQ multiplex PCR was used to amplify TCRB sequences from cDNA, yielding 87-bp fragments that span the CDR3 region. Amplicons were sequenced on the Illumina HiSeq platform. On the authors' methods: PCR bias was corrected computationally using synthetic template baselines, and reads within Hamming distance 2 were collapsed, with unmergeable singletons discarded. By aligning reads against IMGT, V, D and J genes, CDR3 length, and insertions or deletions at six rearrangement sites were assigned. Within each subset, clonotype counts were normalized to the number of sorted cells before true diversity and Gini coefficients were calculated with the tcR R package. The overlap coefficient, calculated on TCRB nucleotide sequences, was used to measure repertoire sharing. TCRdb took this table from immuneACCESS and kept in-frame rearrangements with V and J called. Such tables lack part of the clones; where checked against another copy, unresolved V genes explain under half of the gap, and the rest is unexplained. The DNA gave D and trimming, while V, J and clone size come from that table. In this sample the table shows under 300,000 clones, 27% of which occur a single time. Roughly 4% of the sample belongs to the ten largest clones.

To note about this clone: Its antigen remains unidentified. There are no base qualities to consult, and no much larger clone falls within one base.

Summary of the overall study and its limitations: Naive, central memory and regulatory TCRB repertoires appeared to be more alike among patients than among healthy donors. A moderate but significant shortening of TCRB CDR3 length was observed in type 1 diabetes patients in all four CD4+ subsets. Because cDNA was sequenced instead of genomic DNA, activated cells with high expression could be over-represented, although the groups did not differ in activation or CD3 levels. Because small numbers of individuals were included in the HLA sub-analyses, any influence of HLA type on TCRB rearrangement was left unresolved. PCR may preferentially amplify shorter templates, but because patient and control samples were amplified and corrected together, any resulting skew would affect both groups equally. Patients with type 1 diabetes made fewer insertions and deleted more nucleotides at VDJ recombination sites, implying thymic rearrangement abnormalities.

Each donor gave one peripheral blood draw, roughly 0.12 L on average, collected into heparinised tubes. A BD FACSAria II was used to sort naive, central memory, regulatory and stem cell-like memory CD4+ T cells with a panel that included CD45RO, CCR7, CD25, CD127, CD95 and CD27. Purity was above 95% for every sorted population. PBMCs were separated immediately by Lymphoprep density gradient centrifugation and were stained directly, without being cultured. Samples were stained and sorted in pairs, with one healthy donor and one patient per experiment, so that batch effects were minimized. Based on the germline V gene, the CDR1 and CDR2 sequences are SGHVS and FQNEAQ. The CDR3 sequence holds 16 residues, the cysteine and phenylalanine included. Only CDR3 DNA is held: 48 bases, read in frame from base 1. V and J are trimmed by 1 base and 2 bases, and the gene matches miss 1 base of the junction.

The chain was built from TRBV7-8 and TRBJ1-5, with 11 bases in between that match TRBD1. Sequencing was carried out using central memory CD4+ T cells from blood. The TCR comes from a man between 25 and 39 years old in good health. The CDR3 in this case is CASSLGTGGGNQPQHF. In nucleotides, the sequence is TGTGCCAGCAGCTTAGGGACAGGGGGCGGCAATCAGCCCCAGCATTTT. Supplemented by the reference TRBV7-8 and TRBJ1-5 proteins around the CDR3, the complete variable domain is GAGVSQSPRYKVAKRGQDVALRCDPISGHVSLFWYQQALGQGPEFLTYFQNEAQLDKSGLPSDRFFAERPEGSVSTLKIQRTQQEDSAVYLCASSLGTGGGNQPQHFGDGTRLSIL.